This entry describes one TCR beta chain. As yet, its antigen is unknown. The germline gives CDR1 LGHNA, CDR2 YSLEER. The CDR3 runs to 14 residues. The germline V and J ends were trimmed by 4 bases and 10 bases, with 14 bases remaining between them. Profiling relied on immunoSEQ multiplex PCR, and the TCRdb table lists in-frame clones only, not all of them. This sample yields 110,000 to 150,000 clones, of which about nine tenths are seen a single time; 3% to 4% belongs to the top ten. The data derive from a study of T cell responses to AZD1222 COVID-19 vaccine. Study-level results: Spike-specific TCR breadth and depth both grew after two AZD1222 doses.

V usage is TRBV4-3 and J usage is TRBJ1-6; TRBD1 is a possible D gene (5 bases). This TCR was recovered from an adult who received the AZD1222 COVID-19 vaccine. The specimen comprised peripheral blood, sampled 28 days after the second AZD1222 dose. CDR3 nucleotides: TGCGCCAGCAGCCCCGCCCAGGGAATGTCACCCCTCCACTTT. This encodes CASSPAQGMSPLHF.